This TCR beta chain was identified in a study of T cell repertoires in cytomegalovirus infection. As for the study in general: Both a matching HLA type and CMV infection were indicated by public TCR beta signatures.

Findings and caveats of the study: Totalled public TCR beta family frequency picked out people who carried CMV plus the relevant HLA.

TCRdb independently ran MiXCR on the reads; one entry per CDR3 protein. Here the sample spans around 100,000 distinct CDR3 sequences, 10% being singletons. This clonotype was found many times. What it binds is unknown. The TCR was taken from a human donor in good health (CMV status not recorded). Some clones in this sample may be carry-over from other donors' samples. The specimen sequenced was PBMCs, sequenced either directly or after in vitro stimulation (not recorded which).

The CDR3 DNA follows: TGTGCCAGCAGCCCCGACAGGACTTATGGCTACACCTTC. Translated: CASSPDRTYGYTF. The chain joins TRBV12-3 or TRBV12-4 to TRBJ1-2; D is perhaps TRBD1 (6 bases). The CDR3 has 13 residues. With 6 bases removed from V and 5 bases from J, the gap between germline ends came to 13 bases.